This paragraph covers one TCR beta chain sequence. This clone has a single count. The clone's antigen remains unknown. No clone much larger than this one lies a single base away; base qualities are absent. This specimen belongs to a study of cytotoxic CD8 clonotypes in ibrutinib-treated CLL (dated by TCRdb to the early 2020s). About the full investigation: The cohort was composed of more than ten relapsed/refractory and 15 treatment-naive patients; IGHV unmutated status was identified in roughly 18 patients. The response samples were drawn at a median of approximately 11 months into treatment, with a range of roughly 6 to 36 months. Patients were still on ibrutinib when every remission and progressive disease sample was collected. Cryopreserved peripheral blood mononuclear cells were collected before treatment, at response, and at either disease progression or sustained remission. Of the approximately 86 people in the trial, approximately 24 had longitudinal samples available. Responses were partial in around 24 patients and complete in 2; after median roughly 69 months follow-up, some 15 stayed in remission and about 12 progressed. Samples averaged roughly 260,000 productive templates and approximately 100,000 productive rearrangements. Results and caveats for the whole study, not just this receptor: Public clonotypes were rare and either contracted or stayed stable during treatment, and the rise in clonality at ibrutinib response reflected the expansion of private clonotypes. Clonality increased at ibrutinib response, stayed stable in sustained remission, and fell back toward baseline at progression. At baseline, clonality was higher than in age-matched healthy donors and showed a strong correlation with circulating CD8+ T-cell counts. Sustained-remission and progressing patients did not have matched sampling times, and lymph node repertoires were not examined.

On a MiSeq, deep resolution sequencing aimed for a depth between 1 in 1 million and 1 in 200,000 T cells, with each clonotype covered approximately 10x on average. The immunoSEQ hsTCRB Kit was used to generate the TCR beta libraries. As for the original processing: Data were analyzed with ImmunoSEQ Data Assistant and ImmunoSEQ Analyzer, with V, D and J genes assigned per IMGT definitions. Clonality, with values ranging from 0 to 1, was calculated as one minus the normalized Shannon entropy of productive rearrangement frequencies. Public clonotype analysis was restricted to overrepresented clonotypes comprising at least 0.05% of each patient's repertoire. Thirteen age-matched healthy donor repertoires from immuneACCESS were used as controls for clonality. The table comes from immuneACCESS by way of TCRdb, which keeps in-frame sequences with V and J called. Part of the clones is missing from these tables; in studies checked, under half for an unresolved V gene and the rest for unknown reasons. The V and J calls and clone size were taken over from that table, and D and trimming were inferred from the DNA. A total of roughly 97,000 clones appear in this sample, roughly 80% of them only once. Around 30% of the sample is held by the ten biggest clonotypes.

Read against the paper, the sample's time point label means: about 11 months on ibrutinib. For TCR beta library preparation, approximately 1.8 micrograms of genomic DNA was extracted from cryopreserved PBMCs. High-throughput TCR beta sequencing was performed on longitudinal blood samples from CLL patients receiving ibrutinib monotherapy. The patients took part in an open-label, single-center phase 2 trial of ibrutinib monotherapy. Trimming at the junction amounts to 5 bases on V and 3 bases on J, and the germline ends lie 11 bases apart. CDR1 and CDR2, per the germline V gene, are MNHEY and SVGAGI. Including cysteine and phenylalanine, the CDR3 has 13 amino acids. Only the CDR3 DNA stays, 39 bases, in frame from base 1.

The sequence derives from a human donor with chronic lymphocytic leukemia. Sequencing used PBMCs, obtained after 12 months of ibrutinib treatment. The V and J segments used are TRBV6-5 and TRBJ2-7, with the D gene uncertain. The CDR3 reads as follows: CASSLKLGYEQYF. In nucleotides, the sequence is TGTGCCAGCAGTCTCAAATTGGGCTACGAGCAGTACTTC.